What follows are 5 T cell receptor beta chains derived from one specimen sequenced in a study of tumor and adjacent non-tumor tissue in lung cancer. A modified ARM-PCR protocol with three rounds of nested PCR amplified TCRbeta. One entry per CDR3 protein, called by TCRdb with MiXCR from the multiplex PCR reads. The sample has tens of thousands of distinct CDR3 sequences, over 60% seen once; the top ten hold less than 40%. RNA was extracted from bulk tissue without any cell sorting. This non-tumor lung sample came from over 3 cm beyond the tumor edge. The sample was distant non-tumor lung tissue. The receptors stem from a man aged 65 to 85 with non-small cell lung cancer.

A remark on this clonotype: An end of the junction differs from the germline gene, which may be a read error. This rearrangement joins TRBV12-3 or TRBV12-4 to TRBJ2-5, with 8 bases identical to TRBD1. The CDR3 consists of 14 residues. The CDR3 loop reads CANSLTGAQDTQYF. The CDR3 region has the DNA TGCGCCAACAGTTTGACAGGGGCCCAAGATACCCAGTACTTC.

Points on this clonotype: The junction departs from the called germline gene at one end, perhaps through a read error. CDR3 sequence (DNA): TGTGCCAGCAGCTTAAAAGGGCAGGGCGGAACTAAAAACATTCAGAACTTC. Translation: CASSLKGQGGTKNIQNF. The chain combines TRBV11-2 with TRBJ2-4, with D perhaps TRBD1 (5 bases). Germline V gene lookup returns CDR1 SGHAT and CDR2 FQNNGV. This CDR3 is built from 17 residues.

The chain has TRBV24-1 and TRBJ2-1, with D perhaps TRBD2 (5 bases). The germline V gene encodes CDR1 KGHDR and CDR2 SFDVKD. Trimming took off 9 bases at V and 0 bases at J, with 14 bases between the two ends. This CDR3 comprises 15 residues. The CDR3 is CATDYGISSYNEQFF. CDR3 nucleotides: TGTGCCACCGACTACGGGATCAGCTCCTACAATGAGCAGTTCTTC.

As concerns this clonotype: The junction and the germline gene differ at one end; a read error may be behind it. This chain links TRBV5-1 with TRBJ2-4; 11 bases line up with TRBD1. This CDR3 has 14 amino acids. The germline CDR1 and CDR2 sequences are SGHRS and YFSETQ. CDR3 nucleotides: TGCTCCAGCAGCTTGGGGGACAGGGGGGGCATTCAGTACTTC. As protein: CSSSLGDRGGIQYF.

As regards this clonotype: The germline gene is not matched at one end of the junction; a read error may be the cause. The chain joins TRBV29-1 to TRBJ2-2, with D unclear. The germline V gene has CDR1 SQVTM and CDR2 ANQGSEA. CDR3 size: 14 residues. The DNA of the CDR3 is TGCGGCGTCCTCGACACCATAAACACCGGGGAGCTGTTTTTT. It is translated as CGVLDTINTGELFF.